The clone carrying this T cell receptor beta chain has only a few counts. The V gene's germline CDR1 is SGHDT and CDR2 YYEEEE. The CDR3 is 14 residues long. The V end was cut by 3 bases, the J end by 5 bases, with 11 bases between. TCRdb processed the RT-PCR reads anew with MiXCR; each CDR3 protein has one entry. The sample consists of fewer than 800,000 distinct CDR3 sequences, more than 13% of them appearing once. V usage is TRBV5-6 and J usage is TRBJ2-2, with TRBD2 as a possible D gene (6 bases). The specimen sequenced was memory CD4+ T cells from blood. The sequence was collected from a female donor in good health, serving as a healthy control. The CDR3 DNA follows: TGTGCCAGCAGCTACTGGGCGGGGACCGGGGAGCTGTTTTTT. Translated: CASSYWAGTGELFF.